What follows are 20 T cell receptor beta chains derived from one specimen sequenced in a study of shared clonotypes between healthy human individuals. The assay was immunoSEQ multiplex PCR, and TCRdb's table has in-frame clones only and misses some. The sample carries approximately 1.4 million clones, 95% to 99% recorded once. Specimen: naive CD4+ T cells sorted from blood. Subset noted: CD45RA+ positively selected. All receptors come from a man aged 30-40 years in good health.

CDR3 in amino acids: CASSRTDLAGAYNEQFF. CDR3 in DNA: TGTGCCAGCAGCCGGACCGACTTAGCGGGAGCATACAATGAGCAGTTCTTC. J is TRBJ2-1 and V is TRBV7-8; 9 bases line up with TRBD2. The CDR3 covers 17 residues. J was trimmed by 4 bases and V by 5 bases; bases with no gene match: 12. CDR1 SGHVS and CDR2 FQNEAQ come from the germline V gene.

This chain connects TRBV5-1 to TRBJ1-2; D is perhaps TRBD1 (5 bases). CDR1 is SGHRS and CDR2 is YFSETQ in the germline V gene. There are 14 residues in the CDR3. V lost 0 bases and J lost 4, with 10 bases in between. CDR3 bases: TGCGCCAGCAGCTTGGGGGACTGGGGCTATGGCTACACCTTC. Its translation is CASSLGDWGYGYTF.

On this clone itself: Other DNA sequences in the sample encode the same CDR3. This rearrangement joins TRBV5-1 to TRBJ2-1; tentatively, D is TRBD1 (6 bases). V gave up 0 bases and J gave up 2 bases, with 6 bases separating them. The CDR3 extends over 14 amino acids. Looked up from germline, CDR1 is SGHRS and CDR2 is YFSETQ. CDR3 nucleotides: TGCGCCAGCAGCTTGGGGGACACCTACAATGAGCAGTTCTTC. Residues: CASSLGDTYNEQFF.

A word on this clone: The sample carries other DNA sequences with the same CDR3. This chain uses TRBV5-1 with TRBJ1-2, with TRBD1 identical over 9 bases. The CDR3 covers 15 residues. CDR1 is SGHRS and CDR2 is YFSETQ in the germline V gene. Trimming cost V 0 bases and J 2 bases; bases outside gene matches: 2. The CDR3 is CASSLAGTGNYGYTF. The CDR3 DNA sequence: TGCGCCAGCAGCTTGGCTGGGACAGGGAACTATGGCTACACCTTC.

The chain is built from TRBV7-9 and TRBJ1-1, with D uncertain. V shed 1 base and J shed 3 bases, with 12 bases lying between them. Looked up from germline, CDR1 is SEHNR and CDR2 is FQNEAQ (reference sequence). The CDR3 sequence is 15 residues long. CDR3 DNA: TGTGCCAGCAGCTTAGGTGGAGGCTGGGACACTGAAGCTTTCTTT. This sequence encodes CASSLGGGWDTEAFF.

The genes are TRBV7-9 and TRBJ1-5; D uncertain. Trimming stripped 5 bases from V and 5 bases from J, with 13 bases between. The CDR3 contains 14 residues. Germline assignment: CDR1 SEHNR and CDR2 FQNEAQ (reference sequence). CDR3 nucleotide sequence: TGTGCCAGCAGCCCTACCGGCACCTATCAGCCCCAGCATTTT. Amino acid sequence: CASSPTGTYQPQHF.

J is TRBJ1-2 and V is TRBV9; 10 bases map to TRBD1. With V trimmed by 4 bases and J by 0 bases, 6 bases remained unmatched. The germline gives CDR1 SGDLS, CDR2 YYNGEE. The CDR3 contains 16 residues. The CDR3 spells CASSPWGTGANYGYTF. In DNA, the CDR3 is TGTGCCAGCAGCCCCTGGGGGACAGGGGCTAACTATGGCTACACCTTC.

The chain links TRBV6-6 to TRBJ2-4; 10 bases agree with TRBD1. Germline CDR1 MNHNY, CDR2 SVGAGI (reference sequence). The trim removed 4 bases at V and 1 base at J, leaving 1 base unmatched. The CDR3 contains 15 residues. For the CDR3, the DNA is TGTGCCAGCAGTTCGGGACAGGGGGCCAAAAACATTCAGTACTTC. It translates to CASSSGQGAKNIQYF.

J is TRBJ2-1 and V is TRBV10-3; TRBD2 matches at 9 bases. This CDR3 region has 14 residues. The junction had 9 bases not matched to a gene; V was cut back by 7 bases and J by 8 bases. Germline loops: CDR1 ENHRY, CDR2 SYGVKD. The CDR3 loop is CAITGGRAGDEQFF. The DNA of the CDR3 is TGTGCCATCACCGGCGGGAGGGCCGGGGATGAGCAGTTCTTC.

This chain connects TRBV27 to TRBJ1-5; 7 bases are a match to TRBD1. Germline V gene sequence: CDR1 MNHEY, CDR2 SMNVEV (reference sequence). After removal of 6 bases from V and 7 bases from J, the junction contained 12 bases not matched to a gene. CDR3 length: 15 residues. The CDR3 DNA is TGTGCCAGCAGAACTGGGTCCACAGGGGCCCAGCCCCAGCATTTT. Translation gives CASRTGSTGAQPQHF.

This chain joins TRBV7-9 and TRBJ1-1; 8 bases agree with TRBD1. The CDR3 is 16 residues long. Germline V CDR1 and CDR2: SEHNR, FQNEAQ (reference sequence). Trimming took 4 bases from V and 0 from J; bases not matched to a gene: 7. This CDR3 is CASSSGQGEMNTEAFF. The CDR3, as DNA: TGTGCCAGCAGCTCCGGACAGGGAGAAATGAACACTGAAGCTTTCTTT.

The chain links TRBV9 to TRBJ2-2; TRBD2 aligns across 7 bases. V gave up 1 base and J gave up 6 bases; unmatched junction bases: 6. This CDR3 comprises 15 residues. Germline assignment: CDR1 SGDLS and CDR2 YYNGEE. Here the CDR3 reads CASSVSGGGSGELFF. The CDR3 nucleotides read TGTGCCAGCAGCGTAAGCGGCGGGGGATCCGGGGAGCTGTTTTTT.

As to this clone: This specimen includes other DNA sequences encoding the same CDR3. J is TRBJ2-7 and V is TRBV4-3; TRBD1 matches at 7 bases. The CDR3 has 14 residues. Trimming cost V 0 bases and J 4 bases; bases outside gene matches: 3. From germline, CDR1 is LGHNA and CDR2 YSLEER. CDR3 loop: CASSQEARGYEQYF. Written as DNA, the CDR3 is TGCGCCAGCAGCCAAGAGGCCAGGGGGTACGAGCAGTACTTC.

CDR3 protein: CASRNEEKLFF. CDR3 bases: TGTGCCTCTCGAAATGAGGAAAAACTGTTTTTT. This chain joins TRBV10-3 and TRBJ1-4; D gene unclear. The CDR3 contains 11 residues. Trimming took off 11 bases at V and 8 bases at J, with 12 bases between the two ends. The germline V gene has CDR1 ENHRY and CDR2 SYGVKD.

This chain joins TRBV7-3 and TRBJ2-1; tentatively, D is TRBD2 (5 bases). The V end lost 5 bases, the J end lost 7 bases, and 15 bases lay between the germline ends. Germline CDR1 and CDR2: SGHTA and FQGTGA. The CDR3 contains 14 residues. CDR3 region: CASSPRPEGNEQFF. CDR3 nucleotide sequence: TGTGCCAGCAGCCCAAGGCCCGAGGGTAATGAGCAGTTCTTC.

This chain links TRBV7-9 with TRBJ2-1, with D maybe TRBD2 (6 bases). Germline V lookup: CDR1 SEHNR, CDR2 FQNEAQ (reference sequence). The ends were cut back, 1 base at V and 4 bases at J, with 11 bases in the middle. This CDR3 has 15 residues. CDR3 protein: CASSLGGNNYNEQFF. As DNA, the CDR3 is TGTGCCAGCAGCTTAGGCGGGAACAATTACAATGAGCAGTTCTTC.

V and J are TRBV19 and TRBJ2-7; no definite D call. This CDR3 is 13 amino acids long. Between the trimmed V and J ends, which lost 6 bases and 2 bases, there was a span of 11 bases. Germline CDR1 reads LNHDA; CDR2 reads SQIVND (reference sequence). This CDR3 reads CASSNRRAYEQYF. DNA for the CDR3: TGTGCCAGTAGCAATAGAAGGGCCTACGAGCAGTACTTC. The full variable domain, completed using reference TRBV19 and TRBJ2-7, is DGGITQSPKYLFRKEGQNVTLSCEQNLNHDAMYWYRQDPGQGLRLIYYSQIVNDFQKGDIAEGYSVSREKKESFPLTVTSAQKNPTAFYLCASSNRRAYEQYFGPGTRLTVT.

J is TRBJ1-2 and V is TRBV28; no reliable D call. CDR3 length: 14 amino acids. Trimming pared 7 bases from V and 0 bases from J, leaving 12 bases between. Germline CDR1 is MDHEN and CDR2 is SYDVKM. In nucleotides, the CDR3 is TGTGCCAGCACCAACGTTAAGGCTAACTATGGCTACACCTTC. As protein: CASTNVKANYGYTF.

V gene TRBV5-1 combines with J gene TRBJ2-2; possibly TRBD2 for D (5 bases). In germline, CDR1 is SGHRS, CDR2 YFSETQ. The V and J ends lost 0 bases and 1 base respectively, with 10 bases between them. The CDR3 runs 16 residues. The CDR3 DNA follows: TGCGCCAGCAGCTTGGGAACTAGGCTGAACACCGGGGAGCTGTTTTTT. Its translation: CASSLGTRLNTGELFF.

The chain uses TRBV28 and TRBJ2-5; TRBD1 aligns across 8 bases. Germline-derived CDR1 and CDR2 are MDHEN and SYDVKM. This CDR3 is 15 amino acids long. The V and J ends lost 2 bases and 2 bases, in that order; junction bases with no gene match: 4. In DNA form, the CDR3 reads TGTGCCAGCAGTTTACCGCGACAGGGGCAAGAGACCCAGTACTTC. Protein: CASSLPRQGQETQYF.